This T cell receptor beta chain was observed in a study of Graves' ophthalmopathy and Graves' hyperthyroidism. Study-wide context: Samples of peripheral blood were obtained at initial diagnosis, prior to treatment of any kind.

Exclusion applied to patients with other autoimmune diseases, uncontrolled infections, pregnancy or lactation. Orbital computed tomography and thyroid ultrasound, along with TRAb, serum thyroxine and clinical symptoms, underpinned diagnosis. The CDR3 is 14 residues long. J lost 10 bases, V lost 6 bases, and 13 bases had no gene match. Germline V gene data show CDR1 as MNHNS and CDR2 as SASEGT. RNA transcripts provided the template for amplifying TCR beta CDR3 regions. The authors performed first-round RT-PCR with HTBI primers and then a second-round multiplex PCR. In TCRdb, the multiplex PCR reads were re-called with MiXCR into one record per CDR3 protein. There are hundreds of thousands of distinct CDR3 sequences in the sample; roughly 41% occur only once, and roughly 3.5% lies in the top ten.

This sequence originates from an adult man with Graves' ophthalmopathy. The rearrangement joins TRBV6-1 to TRBJ2-7, with TRBD2 identical over 9 bases. Sequenced material: peripheral blood. The CDR3 DNA follows: TGTGCCAGCAGGCACGGGGGACTAGCTGCCAACCAGTACTTC. Protein product: CASRHGGLAANQYF.